This T cell receptor beta chain appears in the sequencing data of a study of T cell repertoires in cytomegalovirus infection. Looking at the study overall: HLA-B-restricted CMV epitopes that are well studied, plus recently identified HLA-C-restricted ones, were used by the study. It was the public TCR beta signatures that indicated both CMV infection and matching HLA type.

From the reads, TCRdb called clonotypes with MiXCR, one entry per CDR3 protein. The data hold around 430,000 distinct CDR3 sequences, with roughly 46% observed a single time. The V gene's germline CDR1 is SGHTA and CDR2 FQGNSA. Deletions cut 0 bases from V and 7 bases from J, with 10 bases between. The CDR3 has 14 amino acids. Notes on the study in general: People with CMV and the relevant HLA were identified by cumulative public TCR beta family frequency.

This clonotype was counted a few times. Its specificity is not known. V is TRBV7-2 and J is TRBJ2-1; possibly TRBD2 for D (5 bases). The sequence was obtained from a human donor in good health (CMV status not recorded). Some clones in this sample may be carry-over from other donors' samples. This specimen was cultured PBMCs, taken from culture after CMV antigen stimulation. For the CDR3, the DNA is TGTGCCAGCAGCTTAGCGGCTAGCAGGAATGAGCAGTTCTTC. Translating it yields CASSLAASRNEQFF.